The sequence of this T cell receptor (beta chain) was determined in a study of blood T cell repertoires in COVID-19. Study-level information: From the United States, Italy and Spain came samples of acute and convalescent COVID-19.

Libraries were prepared by immunoSEQ multiplex PCR; TCRdb keeps only in-frame clonotypes and omits some of them. Of over 200,000 clones listed, around four fifths were seen once; the top ten hold roughly 8.8%. Trimming cost V 3 bases and J 3 bases, with 9 bases left between them. The CDR3 totals 13 residues. The germline gives CDR1 SGHRS, CDR2 YFSETQ. Sequencing was performed on peripheral blood. The chain has TRBV5-1 and TRBJ2-5; possible D gene TRBD2, 5 bases. The clonotype originates from a man in his forties with active or convalescent COVID-19. CDR3 coding DNA: TGCGCCAGCAGCTCCGGGAAGAAAGAGACCCAGTACTTC. Protein product: CASSSGKKETQYF.